The present T cell receptor (beta chain) was sequenced within a study of beta chain features in type 1 diabetes. General study findings and limits: All four CD4+ subsets of Type 1 diabetes patients contained TCRB CDR3s that were moderately but significantly shorter.

The investigators reverse transcribed all of the isolated RNA, so they sequenced expressed TCRB transcripts. The data were produced by immunoSEQ multiplex PCR, yet TCRdb's version contains in-frame clones alone and is incomplete. The sample has under 300,000 clones, roughly 13% seen once. There are a few counts of this clone. Its antigen is not identified. The CDR3 is 15 residues long. Germline V gene data show CDR1 as MGHRA and CDR2 as YSYEKL. Trimming shortened V by 1 base and J by 3 bases, and 9 bases separated the two germline ends. This chain links TRBV4-1 with TRBJ1-4; the D gene is possibly TRBD1 (6 bases). The sample consisted of naive CD4+ T cells from blood. The source is a man aged 30 to 39 with type 1 diabetes. The CDR3 DNA sequence: TGCGCCAGCAGCCAAGTCGGGACATCTAATGAAAAACTGTTTTTT. This gives the protein CASSQVGTSNEKLFF.